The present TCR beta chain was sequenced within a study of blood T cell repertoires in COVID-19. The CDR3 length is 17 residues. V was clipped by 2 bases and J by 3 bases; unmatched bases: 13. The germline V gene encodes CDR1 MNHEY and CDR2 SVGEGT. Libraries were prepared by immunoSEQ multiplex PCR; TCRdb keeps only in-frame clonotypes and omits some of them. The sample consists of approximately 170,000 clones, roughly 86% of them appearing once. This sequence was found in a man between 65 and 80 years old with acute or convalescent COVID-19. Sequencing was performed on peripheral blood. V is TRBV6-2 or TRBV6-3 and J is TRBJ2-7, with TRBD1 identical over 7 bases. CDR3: CASSYRQGPTGSYEQYF. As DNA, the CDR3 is TGTGCCAGCAGTTACCGACAGGGCCCCACTGGAAGCTACGAGCAGTACTTC.